This entry is about one T cell receptor (beta chain). These data belong to a study of blood T cell repertoires in COVID-19. Clones were read by immunoSEQ multiplex PCR, and TCRdb kept only the in-frame ones, dropping some. The table records about 100,000 clones, 80% to 95% of them present only once. Trimming removed 5 bases from V and 7 bases from J, with 11 bases in between. There are 12 residues in the CDR3. This chain links TRBV12-3 or TRBV12-4 with TRBJ1-1; maybe TRBD1 (6 bases). This sequence was found in a man between 65 and 85 years old with acute or convalescent COVID-19. Material: peripheral blood. In DNA, the CDR3 is TGTGCCAGCAGTGCAGGGGCAATTGAAGCTTTCTTT. It encodes CASSAGAIEAFF.